The present T cell receptor beta chain was sequenced within a study of identifying expanded T cells in peripheral blood. Overall study results and limits: Across healthy donors, higher total template counts meant significantly greater approximately 2-week count variance. Differentially abundant clones: about 1.1 between replicates, about 16 at roughly 2 weeks, less than 25 at four.

Collection occurred without any documented infections or immune events in donors. Produced via immunoSEQ multiplex PCR; TCRdb's table is partial and in-frame only. The sample includes approximately 58,000 clones, roughly nine tenths of them seen just once. Concerning this clone itself: Its antigen is not known.

Germline CDR1 is SEHNR and CDR2 is FQNEAQ (reference sequence). The CDR3 is 17 residues long. The J segment lost 4 bases and the V segment lost 6 bases, leaving 9 bases of the junction unmatched. The rearrangement uses TRBV7-9 and TRBJ2-1, with 13 bases identical to TRBD2. Sequencing was done on a sample of blood. This receptor was taken from a person aged 18 to 69 in good health. The DNA of the CDR3 is TGTGCCAGCAGTCCACTAGCGGGAGGGCCGGTATACAATGAGCAGTTCTTC. Amino acid sequence: CASSPLAGGPVYNEQFF.